One and the same sample provided the 2 T cell receptor beta chains below, sequenced in a study of cytomegalovirus exposure and HLA in healthy donors. Primers included in the PCR were 60 Vbeta and 13 Jbeta primers. Clones were read by immunoSEQ multiplex PCR, and TCRdb kept only the in-frame ones, dropping some. This table has more than 150,000 clones, less than 85% appearing once. The sample consisted of PBMCs. Receptor source: a boy between 10 and 17 years old in good health and CMV-seronegative.

This clone was observed a handful of times. This CDR3 is CAWSVSVPTEAFF. The DNA of the CDR3 is TGTGCCTGGAGTGTCTCAGTACCCACTGAAGCTTTCTTT. The J gene is TRBJ1-1, the V gene TRBV30, with D uncertain. V lost 0 bases to trimming and J lost 4 bases, with 9 bases between them. CDR1 and CDR2 from the germline V gene are GTSNPN and SVGIG (reference sequence). CDR3 length: 13 residues. Full variable domain (remainder filled in from reference TRBV30 and TRBJ1-1): SQTIHQWPATLVQPVGSPLSLECTVEGTSNPNLYWYRQAAGRGLQLLFYSVGIGQISSEVPQNLSASRPQDRQFILSSKKLLLSDSGFYLCAWSVSVPTEAFFGQGTRLTVV.

This clone was counted only a few times. The chain links TRBV9 to TRBJ2-1; TRBD2 aligns across 12 bases. Germline V gives CDR1 SGDLS, CDR2 YYNGEE. J was trimmed by 2 bases and V by 4 bases; bases with no gene match: 1. This CDR3 has 15 residues. CDR3 bases: TGTGCCAGCAGCAGGACTAGCGGGACCTACAATGAGCAGTTCTTC. Its translation: CASSRTSGTYNEQFF.